This T cell receptor (beta chain) is from a study of T cells in Graves' hyperthyroidism and ophthalmopathy (dated by TCRdb to the late 2010s). For context, the study as a whole: Peripheral blood samples were taken at the time of initial diagnosis, prior to any treatment. Following sampling, methimazole starting at 30 mg daily was given to hyperthyroidism patients, and high-dose intravenous methylprednisolone was given to ophthalmopathy patients. The paper reports TCR Vbeta CDR3 sequencing of more than 120 peripheral blood samples: 43 ophthalmopathy, over 70 hyperthyroidism and approximately 17 progressor patients. The 75 to 100 discovery patients were divided at random into training and test sets in a 7:3 ratio. Prospective prediction of ophthalmopathy was tested in an independent validation cohort consisting of 18 to 20 hyperthyroidism patients and more than 15 patients who later progressed to ophthalmopathy. In about 6 Graves' hyperthyroidism patients, the study also compared T-cell repertoires from thyroid tissue with T-cell repertoires from blood. A discovery cohort of approximately 97 patients, roughly 45 with Graves' ophthalmopathy and about 58 with stable Graves' hyperthyroidism, was used to find distinguishing TCR V-J signatures. Overall study results and their limits: Sample size was not statistically predetermined, and investigators were not blinded to group allocation. Most expanded thyroid clonotypes (frequency above 0.001) were also found in blood, which suggests that blood repertoires may mirror thyroid immune responses. A model built on a 13 V-J signature distinguished ophthalmopathy from stable hyperthyroidism, reaching around 90% sensitivity and 81.08% specificity in cross-validation and 80%/75% in testing. In validation, the model predicted progression to ophthalmopathy a median of about 6.5 months before onset, with roughly 71% sensitivity and more than 72% specificity.

Only a few counts were recorded for this clonotype. Its cognate antigen has yet to be identified. It has no much larger one-base neighbor in the sample; base qualities were not kept. The TCR beta CDR3 regions were amplified from RNA transcripts. The TCR CDR3 was subjected to a first round of RT-PCR using the HTBI primer set and the Qiagen OneStep RT-PCR kit. The libraries were constructed in a second round of multiplex PCR and then size-selected and purified. Libraries were sequenced paired-end with 100 bp reads on an Illumina HiSeq2000. Per the source publication's procedure: SOAPnuke was used to process the raw data, with reads discarded if the reads contained adapters or uncalled bases, had a mean Phred below 15, or lacked an exact constant-primer or identifier match. High-quality paired reads were merged using COPE v1.2.5, and each unique nucleotide sequence was defined as a clonotype. MiTCR v1.1 was used to align clonotypes to the IMGT TRBV, TRBD and TRBJ reference segments. The analysis included only V-J combinations with a frequency above 0.0001, which together covered over 98% of the repertoires. A TCS score was defined as the ratio of F50 (clonal expansion) to E x V (chaos), with BLOSUM62-based TCRdist applied between CDR3 peptides within each V-J. Welch's t-statistics and random forest reduced roughly 540 V-J features to 13, which were used in a naive Bayes classifier (R e1071). TCRdb took the public reads, trimmed them with fastp at Q25, ran MiXCR for clone calling and kept in-frame beta chains. Rows are unified per CDR3 protein, each entry keeping the most common DNA and genes. The V and J calls reflect TCRdb's pipeline rather than the authors' work. The sample includes hundreds of thousands of distinct CDR3 sequences, with roughly 15% observed a single time. The top ten constitute under 15% of the sample.

Moderately to severely active disease, a Clinical Activity Score of at least 3, a NOSPECS grade of at least 4, and a duration under 3 months were present in ophthalmopathy patients. Patients with uncontrolled infections, other autoimmune diseases, pregnancy or lactation were excluded. Clinical symptoms, serum thyroxine and TRAb, thyroid ultrasound, and orbital computed tomography formed the basis for the diagnoses. Ficoll-Paque density gradient centrifugation was used to isolate PBMCs from approximately 10 ml of fresh peripheral blood. Total RNA was extracted using Trizol reagent, and RNA quality was assessed on an Agilent 2100 Bioanalyzer. From V the trimming removes 2 bases and from J it removes 2 bases, while the gene matches leave 7 bases of the junction unaccounted for. Sequences LNHDA (CDR1) and SQIVND (CDR2) are obtained from the germline V gene (reference sequence). The CDR3 measures 17 amino acids from cysteine to phenylalanine. The sequence is cut down to CDR3 DNA, 51 bases in frame from base 1.

The specimen sequenced was blood. The sequence links TRBV19 to TRBJ2-1, and 9 junction bases match TRBD2. The receptor was isolated from a woman aged 45 to 65 with Graves' ophthalmopathy. DNA sequence: TGTGCCAGTAGTATATTCCCTTCTAGCGGGACCTACAATGAGCAGTTCTTC. Its translation reads: CASSIFPSSGTYNEQFF.